This T cell receptor (beta chain) was captured by sequencing in a study of CD8 T cells in Susac syndrome. CDR1 is GTSNPN, CDR2 SVGIG, per germline (reference sequence). The CDR3 is 13 amino acids. V was cut by 0 bases and J by 6 bases, with 9 bases left in between. From blood CD8+ and CD4+ T cells, TCR beta sequences were generated. With random hexamers, 0.5 to 1 ug RNA was reverse transcribed. MiXCR, run by TCRdb on the immunoSEQ multiplex PCR reads, gives a single entry per CDR3 protein. The sample lists around 200,000 distinct CDR3 sequences; roughly 92% were seen once. The receptor was derived from a human donor with multiple sclerosis. V and J are TRBV30 and TRBJ1-5; tentatively, D is TRBD1 (5 bases). The specimen was CD8+ T cells from PBMCs. DNA for the CDR3: TGTGCCTGGAGTGTGGGGGATCGTCAGCCCCAGCATTTT. This translates into CAWSVGDRQPQHF. Full variable domain (missing parts from reference TRBV30 and TRBJ1-5): SQTIHQWPATLVQPVGSPLSLECTVEGTSNPNLYWYRQAAGRGLQLLFYSVGIGQISSEVPQNLSASRPQDRQFILSSKKLLLSDSGFYLCAWSVGDRQPQHFGDGTRLSIL.